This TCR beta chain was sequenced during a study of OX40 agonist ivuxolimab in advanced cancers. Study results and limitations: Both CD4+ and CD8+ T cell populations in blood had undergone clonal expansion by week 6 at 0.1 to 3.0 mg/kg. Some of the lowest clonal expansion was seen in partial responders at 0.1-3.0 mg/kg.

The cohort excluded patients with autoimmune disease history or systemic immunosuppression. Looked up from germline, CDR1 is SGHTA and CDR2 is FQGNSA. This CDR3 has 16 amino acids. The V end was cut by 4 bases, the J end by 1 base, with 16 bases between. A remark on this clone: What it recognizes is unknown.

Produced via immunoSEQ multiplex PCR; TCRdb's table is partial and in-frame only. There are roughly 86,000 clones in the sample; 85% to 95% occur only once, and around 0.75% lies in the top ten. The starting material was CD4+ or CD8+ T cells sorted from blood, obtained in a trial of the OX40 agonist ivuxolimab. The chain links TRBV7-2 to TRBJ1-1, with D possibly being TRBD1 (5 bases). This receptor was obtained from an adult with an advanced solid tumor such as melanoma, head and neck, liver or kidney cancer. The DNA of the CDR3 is TGTGCCAGCAGCTCCTCTATCGGGGCAGGGAACACTGAAGCTTTCTTT. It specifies CASSSSIGAGNTEAFF.